This T cell receptor beta chain comes out of a study of T cell clonotyping in hematopoietic cell transplantation. Study context: Cytoreduction preceded collection of pretransplant recipient samples.

Time point meaning: recipient sample about 28 days before transplant, after cytoreduction. The CDR3 covers 15 residues. Germline CDR1 is SSHAT and CDR2 is FNYEAQ (reference sequence). Repertoires were generated with immunoSEQ multiplex PCR, while TCRdb's copy carries only in-frame clones and drops some. The sample includes thousands of clones, around 80% of them seen just once. Overall study results and limits: After transplant, recipient diversity fell while pathologically expanded clonotypes grew through day 180.

Comments on this clone: Its target is unknown. At one end, the junction sequence differs from germline, possibly due to a read error.

Sequences were derived from peripheral blood mononuclear cells, sampled before stem cell transplant. V usage is TRBV7-7 and J usage is TRBJ2-1; no reliable D call. The receptor's source is a woman between 50 and 59 years old with acute myeloid leukemia. Some clones in this sample may be carry-over from other donors' samples. CDR3 loop: CASSLGSSSYNEQFF. CDR3 sequence (DNA): TGTGCTAGCAGCTTGGGCTCAAGCTCCTACAATGAGCAGTTCTTC.